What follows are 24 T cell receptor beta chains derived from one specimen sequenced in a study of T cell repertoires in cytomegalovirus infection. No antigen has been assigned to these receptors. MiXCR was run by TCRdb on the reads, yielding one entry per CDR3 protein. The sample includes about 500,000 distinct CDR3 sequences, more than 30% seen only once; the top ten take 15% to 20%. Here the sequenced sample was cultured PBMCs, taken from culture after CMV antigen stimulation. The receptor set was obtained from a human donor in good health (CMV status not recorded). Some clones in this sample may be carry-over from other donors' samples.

The CDR3 DNA follows: TGCAGTGCTACCGGGGACAGTCAAGAGACCCAGTACTTC. Its protein is CSATGDSQETQYF. The rearrangement links TRBV20-1 to TRBJ2-5, with 7 bases matching TRBD1. V lost 4 bases to trimming and J lost 2 bases; unmatched junction nucleotides: 4. The germline V gene has CDR1 DFQATT and CDR2 SNEGSKA (reference sequence). The CDR3 loop spans 13 amino acids.

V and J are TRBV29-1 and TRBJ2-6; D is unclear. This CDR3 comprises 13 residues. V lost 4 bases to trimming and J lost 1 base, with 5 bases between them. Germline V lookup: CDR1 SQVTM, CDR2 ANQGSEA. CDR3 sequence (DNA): TGCAGCGTTGCCCGATCTGGGGCCAACGTCCTGACTTTC. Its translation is CSVARSGANVLTF.

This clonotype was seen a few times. The CDR3 here is CASSYGGTSGYNEQFF. The CDR3 coding sequence is TGTGCCAGCAGTTACGGAGGGACTAGCGGTTACAATGAGCAGTTCTTC. This chain uses TRBV6-6 with TRBJ2-1; 11 bases are shared with TRBD2. Germline V gene lookup returns CDR1 MNHNY and CDR2 SVGAGI (reference sequence). V trimming: 2 bases; J trimming: 4 bases; junction bases outside the gene matches: 4. This CDR3 contains 16 residues.

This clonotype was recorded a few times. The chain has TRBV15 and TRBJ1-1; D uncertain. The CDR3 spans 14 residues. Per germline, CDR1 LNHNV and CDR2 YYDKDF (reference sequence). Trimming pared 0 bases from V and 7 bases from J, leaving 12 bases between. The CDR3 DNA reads TGTGCCACCAGCAGAGATTTAAGCGCCCATGAAGCTTTCTTT. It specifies CATSRDLSAHEAFF.

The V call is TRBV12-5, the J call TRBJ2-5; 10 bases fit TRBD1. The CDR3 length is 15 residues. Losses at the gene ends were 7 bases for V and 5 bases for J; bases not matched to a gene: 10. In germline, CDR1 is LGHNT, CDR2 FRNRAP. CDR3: CASAPGTGVGETQYF. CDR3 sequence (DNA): TGTGCTAGTGCCCCCGGGACAGGGGTGGGGGAGACCCAGTACTTC.

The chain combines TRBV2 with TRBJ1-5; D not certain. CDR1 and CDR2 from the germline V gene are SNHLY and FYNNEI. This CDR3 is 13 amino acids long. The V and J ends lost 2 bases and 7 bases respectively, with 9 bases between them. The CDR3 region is CASSERAGQPQHF. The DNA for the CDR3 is TGTGCCAGCAGTGAACGGGCTGGCCAGCCCCAGCATTTT.

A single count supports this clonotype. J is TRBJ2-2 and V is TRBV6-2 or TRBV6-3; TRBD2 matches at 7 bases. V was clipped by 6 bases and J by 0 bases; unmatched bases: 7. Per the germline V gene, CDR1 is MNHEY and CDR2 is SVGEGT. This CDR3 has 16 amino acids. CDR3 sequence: CASSNGLVPNTGELFF. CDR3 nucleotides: TGTGCCAGCAGCAACGGACTAGTTCCGAACACCGGGGAGCTGTTTTTT.

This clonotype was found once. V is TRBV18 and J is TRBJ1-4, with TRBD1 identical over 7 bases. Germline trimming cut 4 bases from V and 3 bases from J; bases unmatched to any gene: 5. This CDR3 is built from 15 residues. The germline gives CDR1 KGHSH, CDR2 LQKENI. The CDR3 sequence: CASSRARGANEKLFF. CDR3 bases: TGTGCCAGCTCACGCGCCAGGGGGGCTAATGAAAAACTGTTTTTT.

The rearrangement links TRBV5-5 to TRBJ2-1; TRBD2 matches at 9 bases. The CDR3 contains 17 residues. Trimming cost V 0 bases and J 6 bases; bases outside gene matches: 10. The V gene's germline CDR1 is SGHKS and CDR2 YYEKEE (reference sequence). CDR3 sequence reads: CASSLAYRREGLNEQFF. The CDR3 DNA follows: TGTGCCAGCAGCTTGGCCTACCGGCGGGAGGGTCTCAATGAGCAGTTCTTC. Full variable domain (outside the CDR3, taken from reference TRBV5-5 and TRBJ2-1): DAGVTQSPTHLIKTRGQQVTLRCSPISGHKSVSWYQQVLGQGPQFIFQYYEKEERGRGNFPDRFSARQFPNYSSELNVNALLLGDSALYLCASSLAYRREGLNEQFFGPGTRLTVL.

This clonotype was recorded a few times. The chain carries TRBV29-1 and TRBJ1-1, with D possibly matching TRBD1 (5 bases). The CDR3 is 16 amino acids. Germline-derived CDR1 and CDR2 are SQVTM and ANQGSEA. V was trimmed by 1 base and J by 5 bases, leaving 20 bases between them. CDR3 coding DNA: TGCAGCGTTGAAGGGGGGGGGAGGGGTCGGCCGACTGAAGCTTTCTTT. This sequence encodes CSVEGGGRGRPTEAFF.

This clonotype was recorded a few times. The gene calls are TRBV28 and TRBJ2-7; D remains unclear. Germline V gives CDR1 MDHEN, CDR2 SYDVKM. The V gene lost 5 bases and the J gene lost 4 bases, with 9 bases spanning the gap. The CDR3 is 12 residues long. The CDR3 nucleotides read TGTGCCAGCAGTCCAACCAAGTACGAGCAGTACTTC. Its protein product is CASSPTKYEQYF. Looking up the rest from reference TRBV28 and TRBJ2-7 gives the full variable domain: DVKVTQSSRYLVKRTGEKVFLECVQDMDHENMFWYRQDPGLGLRLIYFSYDVKMKEKGDIPEGYSVSREKKERFSLILESASTNQTSMYLCASSPTKYEQYFGPGTRLTVT.

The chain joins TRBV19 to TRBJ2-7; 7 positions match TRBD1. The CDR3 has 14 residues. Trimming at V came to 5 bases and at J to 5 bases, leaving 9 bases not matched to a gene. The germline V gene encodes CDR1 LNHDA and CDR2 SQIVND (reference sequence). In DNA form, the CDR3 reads TGTGCCAGTAGTGGGGCCGCGACAGGGAACGAGCAGTACGTC. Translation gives CASSGAATGNEQYV.

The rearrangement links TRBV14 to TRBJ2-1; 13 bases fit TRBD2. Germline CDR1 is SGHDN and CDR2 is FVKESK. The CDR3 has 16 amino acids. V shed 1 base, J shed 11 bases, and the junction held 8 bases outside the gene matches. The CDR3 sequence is CASSQVSGTSGVQQFF. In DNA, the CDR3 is TGTGCCAGCAGCCAAGTATCCGGGACTAGCGGGGTTCAGCAGTTCTTC.

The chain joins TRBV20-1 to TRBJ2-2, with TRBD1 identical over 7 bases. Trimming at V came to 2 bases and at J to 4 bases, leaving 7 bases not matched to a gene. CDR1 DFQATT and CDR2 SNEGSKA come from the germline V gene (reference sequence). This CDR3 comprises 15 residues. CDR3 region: CSARTGTALTGELFF. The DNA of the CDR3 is TGCAGTGCTAGAACCGGGACAGCCCTCACCGGGGAGCTGTTTTTT.

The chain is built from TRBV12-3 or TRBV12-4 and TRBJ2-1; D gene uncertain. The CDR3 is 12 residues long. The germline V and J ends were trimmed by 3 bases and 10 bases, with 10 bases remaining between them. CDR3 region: CASSFGYGEQFF. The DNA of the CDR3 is TGTGCCAGCAGTTTCGGTTATGGCGAGCAGTTCTTC.

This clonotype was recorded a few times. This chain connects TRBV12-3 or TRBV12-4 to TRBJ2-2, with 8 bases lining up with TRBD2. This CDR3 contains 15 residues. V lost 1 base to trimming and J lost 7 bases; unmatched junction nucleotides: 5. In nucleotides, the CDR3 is TGTGCCAGCAGTTTAGACGGGAGGGCCGTCGGGGAGCTGTTTTTT. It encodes CASSLDGRAVGELFF.

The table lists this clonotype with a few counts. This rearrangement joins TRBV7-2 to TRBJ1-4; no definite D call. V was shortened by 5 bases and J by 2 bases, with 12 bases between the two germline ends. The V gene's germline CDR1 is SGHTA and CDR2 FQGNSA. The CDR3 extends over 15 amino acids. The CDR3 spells CASSPRVGTNEKLFF. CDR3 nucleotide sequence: TGTGCCAGCAGCCCGAGGGTTGGGACTAATGAAAAACTGTTTTTT.

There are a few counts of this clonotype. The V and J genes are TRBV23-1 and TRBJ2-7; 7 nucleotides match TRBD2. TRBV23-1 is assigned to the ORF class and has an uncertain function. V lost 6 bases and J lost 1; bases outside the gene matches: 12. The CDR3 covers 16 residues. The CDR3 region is CASRQRRGMESYEQYV. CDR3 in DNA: TGCGCCAGCAGGCAAAGGCGGGGGATGGAATCCTACGAGCAGTACGTC.

This chain's CDR3 is CAISSPGGKNTEAFF. In DNA form, the CDR3 reads TGTGCCATCAGTTCCCCGGGGGGCAAAAACACTGAAGCTTTCTTT. V gene TRBV10-3 combines with J gene TRBJ1-1; the D gene is possibly TRBD1 (6 bases). The CDR3 has 15 residues. Trimming stripped 5 bases from V and 2 bases from J, with 15 bases between. Germline CDR1 is ENHRY and CDR2 is SYGVKD.

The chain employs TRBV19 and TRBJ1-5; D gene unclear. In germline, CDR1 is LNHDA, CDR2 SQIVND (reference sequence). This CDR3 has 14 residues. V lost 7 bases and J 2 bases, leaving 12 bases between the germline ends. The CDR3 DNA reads TGTGCCAGTATCGCGGGGAACGGCAATCAGCCCCAGCATTTT. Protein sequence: CASIAGNGNQPQHF. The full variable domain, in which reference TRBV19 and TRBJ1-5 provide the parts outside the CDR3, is DGGITQSPKYLFRKEGQNVTLSCEQNLNHDAMYWYRQDPGQGLRLIYYSQIVNDFQKGDIAEGYSVSREKKESFPLTVTSAQKNPTAFYLCASIAGNGNQPQHFGDGTRLSIL.

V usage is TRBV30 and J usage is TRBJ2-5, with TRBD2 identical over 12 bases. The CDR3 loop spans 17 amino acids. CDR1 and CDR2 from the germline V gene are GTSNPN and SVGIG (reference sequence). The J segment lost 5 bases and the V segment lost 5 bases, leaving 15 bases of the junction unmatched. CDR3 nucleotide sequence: TGTGCCTGGTCCTACCGACCGACTAGCGGGAGACGGGAGACCCAGTACTTC. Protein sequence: CAWSYRPTSGRRETQYF.

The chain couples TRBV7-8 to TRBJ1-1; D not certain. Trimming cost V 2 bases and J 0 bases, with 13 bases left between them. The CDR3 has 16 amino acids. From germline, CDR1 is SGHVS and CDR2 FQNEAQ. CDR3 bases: TGTGCCAGCAGCTTAATTGAGGACCGGGTGAACACTGAAGCTTTCTTT. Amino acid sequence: CASSLIEDRVNTEAFF.

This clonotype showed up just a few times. CDR3: CASSMGSNNEQFF. In DNA, the CDR3 is TGTGCCAGTAGTATGGGGTCGAACAATGAGCAGTTCTTC. The V and J genes are TRBV19 and TRBJ2-1; D is unresolved. Germline values: CDR1 LNHDA, CDR2 SQIVND (reference sequence). The CDR3 totals 13 residues. Trimming stripped 3 bases from V and 5 bases from J, with 8 bases between. Full variable domain (rest looked up from reference TRBV19 and TRBJ2-1): DGGITQSPKYLFRKEGQNVTLSCEQNLNHDAMYWYRQDPGQGLRLIYYSQIVNDFQKGDIAEGYSVSREKKESFPLTVTSAQKNPTAFYLCASSMGSNNEQFFGPGTRLTVL.

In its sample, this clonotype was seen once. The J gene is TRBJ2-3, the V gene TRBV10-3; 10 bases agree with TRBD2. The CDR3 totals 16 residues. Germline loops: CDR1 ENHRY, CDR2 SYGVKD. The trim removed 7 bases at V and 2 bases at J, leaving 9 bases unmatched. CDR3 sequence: CAITPLSGRPTDTQYF. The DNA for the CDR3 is TGTGCCATCACTCCTCTTAGCGGGAGGCCCACAGATACGCAGTATTTT.